The clone carrying this T cell receptor (beta chain) was observed once. This record comes from a study of blood T cell repertoires in COVID-19. Study as a whole: Donors in the United States, Italy and Spain gave samples during acute or convalescent COVID-19. T cells, B-cell-depleted T cells, or PBMCs supplied cDNA or gDNA.

Trimming cost V 2 bases and J 6 bases, with 16 bases left between them. Germline V gene data show CDR1 as LGHDT and CDR2 as YNNKEL (reference sequence). The length of the CDR3 is 15 residues. In the original processing: By means of reference gene primer amplification, nucleated cell counts were estimated. Clones were sequenced by immunoSEQ multiplex PCR, and TCRdb holds only the in-frame ones, with some missing. That table supplies the V and J calls and clone size; D and trimming were determined from the DNA. The sample yields 15,000 to 20,000 clones, around 90% seen once. The TCR sequence derives from a man aged 55 to 70 with active COVID-19. Source material: peripheral blood. V usage is TRBV3-1 (or the pseudogene TRBV3-2) and J usage is TRBJ1-1; the D gene is possibly TRBD1 (6 bases). The CDR3 region is CASSQPRGDISEAFF. DNA of the CDR3: TGTGCCAGCAGCCAACCGCGGGGGGACATCTCTGAAGCTTTCTTT.